These 7 T cell receptor beta chains were sequenced from one sample in a study of CD8 T cells in ankylosing spondylitis. Via MiXCR, TCRdb re-called the 5' RACE reads, giving one row per CDR3 protein. The table includes nearly 250,000 distinct CDR3 sequences, 32% detected once. Input material: blood, either unsorted or a sorted T cell fraction (not recorded which). The receptor set was obtained from a male donor with ankylosing spondylitis or in good health (not recorded which).

The rearrangement uses TRBV12-3 or TRBV12-4 and TRBJ2-1; no clear D. The CDR3 is 13 residues long. V shed 7 bases and J shed 6 bases, with 13 bases lying between them. The CDR3 loop is CASTMTNFNEQFF. The CDR3 nucleotides read TGTGCCAGCACCATGACCAACTTCAATGAGCAGTTCTTC.

This clonotype has only a few counts. The genes are TRBV6-6 and TRBJ2-7; D perhaps matches TRBD2 (5 bases). This CDR3 has 13 residues. V lost 7 bases and J lost 1, with 11 bases in between. CDR1 MNHNY and CDR2 SVGAGI come from the germline V gene (reference sequence). The CDR3 DNA is TGTGCCAGCACCCTGCCGGGGTCCTACGAGCAGTACTTC. It encodes CASTLPGSYEQYF.

This chain joins TRBV12-3 or TRBV12-4 and TRBJ2-1; D ambiguous. Between the trimmed V and J ends, which lost 5 bases and 9 bases, there was a span of 14 bases. The CDR3 is 13 amino acids. The chain's CDR3 is CASSPDFSGEQFF. CDR3 nucleotide sequence: TGTGCCAGCAGTCCCGACTTCTCGGGTGAGCAGTTCTTC.

The sample holds many counts of this clonotype. The chain joins TRBV6-1 to TRBJ2-7; 7 bases line up with TRBD1. V was clipped by 5 bases and J by 1 base; unmatched bases: 5. This CDR3 contains 14 residues. CDR1 and CDR2 (germline): MNHNS, SASEGT. CDR3 residues: CASSTGDGSYEQYF. Written as DNA, the CDR3 is TGTGCCAGCAGTACAGGGGACGGTTCCTACGAGCAGTACTTC.

This clonotype was detected a few times. This chain connects TRBV5-5 to TRBJ2-3; the match to TRBD1 covers 9 bases. After removal of 3 bases from V and 2 bases from J, the junction contained 1 base not matched to a gene. CDR1 is SGHKS and CDR2 is YYEKEE in the germline V gene (reference sequence). There are 14 residues in the CDR3. This CDR3 is CASSWDRDTDTQYF. The DNA of the CDR3 is TGTGCCAGCAGCTGGGACAGGGACACAGATACGCAGTATTTT.

The chain employs TRBV5-1 and TRBJ2-7; TRBD1 agrees at 8 bases. The CDR3 runs to 15 residues. The V gene end was trimmed by 4 bases and the J gene end by 2 bases; junction bases not matched to a gene: 8. Germline lookup yields CDR1 SGHRS and CDR2 YFSETQ. CDR3 bases: TGCGCCAGCAGCGGCGGGACAGGCGACCCCTACGAGCAGTACTTC. This codes for CASSGGTGDPYEQYF.

This clonotype occurred a few times. The chain recombines TRBV20-1 with TRBJ2-5; 9 bases are shared with TRBD2. The germline gives CDR1 DFQATT, CDR2 SNEGSKA (reference sequence). Losses at the gene ends were 0 bases for V and 6 bases for J; bases not matched to a gene: 5. The CDR3 contains 14 residues. The CDR3: CSARDPSSGKTQYF. As DNA, the CDR3 is TGCAGTGCTAGAGATCCTTCTAGCGGGAAGACCCAGTACTTC.